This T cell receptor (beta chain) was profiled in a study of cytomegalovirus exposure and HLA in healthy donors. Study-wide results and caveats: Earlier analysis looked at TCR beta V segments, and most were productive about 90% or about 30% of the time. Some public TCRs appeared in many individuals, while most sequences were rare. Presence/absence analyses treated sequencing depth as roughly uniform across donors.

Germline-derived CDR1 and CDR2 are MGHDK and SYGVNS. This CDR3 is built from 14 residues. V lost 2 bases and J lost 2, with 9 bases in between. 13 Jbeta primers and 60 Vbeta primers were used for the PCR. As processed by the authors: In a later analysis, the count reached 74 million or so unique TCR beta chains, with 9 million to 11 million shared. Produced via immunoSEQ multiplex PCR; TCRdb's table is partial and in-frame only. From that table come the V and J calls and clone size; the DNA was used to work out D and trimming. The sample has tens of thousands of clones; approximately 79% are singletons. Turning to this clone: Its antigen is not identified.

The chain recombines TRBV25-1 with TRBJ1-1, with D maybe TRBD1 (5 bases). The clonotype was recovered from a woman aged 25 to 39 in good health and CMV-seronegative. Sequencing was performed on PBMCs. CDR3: CASSEDSLNTEAFF. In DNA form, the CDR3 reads TGTGCCAGCAGTGAAGACAGCCTCAACACTGAAGCTTTCTTT.